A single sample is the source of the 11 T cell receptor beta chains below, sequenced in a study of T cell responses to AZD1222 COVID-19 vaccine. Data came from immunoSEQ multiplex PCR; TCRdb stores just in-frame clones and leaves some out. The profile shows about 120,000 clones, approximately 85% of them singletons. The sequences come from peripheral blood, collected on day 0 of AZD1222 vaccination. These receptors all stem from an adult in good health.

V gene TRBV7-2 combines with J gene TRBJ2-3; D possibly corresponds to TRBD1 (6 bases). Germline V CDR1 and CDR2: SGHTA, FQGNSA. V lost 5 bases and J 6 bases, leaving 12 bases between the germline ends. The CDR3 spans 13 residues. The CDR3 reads CASSIYREDTQYF. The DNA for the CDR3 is TGTGCCAGCAGCATCTACAGGGAGGATACGCAGTATTTT.

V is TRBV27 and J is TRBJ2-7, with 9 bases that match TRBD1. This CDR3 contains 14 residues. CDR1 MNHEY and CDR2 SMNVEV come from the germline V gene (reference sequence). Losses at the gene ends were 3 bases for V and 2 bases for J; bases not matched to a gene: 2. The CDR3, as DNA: TGTGCCAGCAGTTTCGGGACAGGGACCTACGAGCAGTACTTC. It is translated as CASSFGTGTYEQYF.

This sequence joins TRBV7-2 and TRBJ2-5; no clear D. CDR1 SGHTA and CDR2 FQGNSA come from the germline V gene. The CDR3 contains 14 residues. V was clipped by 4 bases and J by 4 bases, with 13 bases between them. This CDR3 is CASSSVGTRETQYF. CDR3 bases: TGTGCCAGCAGCTCAGTCGGTACCCGAGAGACCCAGTACTTC.

CDR3 DNA sequence: TGTGCCAGCAGCCGCGAGGGGGTCTATAATTCACCCCTCCACTTT. Its translation: CASSREGVYNSPLHF. The chain employs TRBV3-1 (or the pseudogene TRBV3-2) and TRBJ1-6, with D perhaps matching TRBD1 (6 bases). The CDR3 runs 15 residues. V lost 4 bases and J 3 bases, leaving 10 bases between the germline ends. Germline CDR1 reads LGHDT; CDR2 reads YNNKEL (reference sequence).

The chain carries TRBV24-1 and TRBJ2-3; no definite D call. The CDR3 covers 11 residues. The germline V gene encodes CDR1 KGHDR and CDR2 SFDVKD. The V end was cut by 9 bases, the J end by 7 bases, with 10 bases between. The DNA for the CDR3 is TGTGCCACCTCGGGTGGAAATACGCAGTATTTT. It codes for CATSGGNTQYF.

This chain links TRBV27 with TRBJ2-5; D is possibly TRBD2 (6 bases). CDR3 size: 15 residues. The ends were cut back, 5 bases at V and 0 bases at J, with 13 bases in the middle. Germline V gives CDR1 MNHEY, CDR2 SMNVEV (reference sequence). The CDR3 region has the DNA TGTGCCAGCAGTATTTGGGGAGGCTACCAAGAGACCCAGTACTTC. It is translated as CASSIWGGYQETQYF.

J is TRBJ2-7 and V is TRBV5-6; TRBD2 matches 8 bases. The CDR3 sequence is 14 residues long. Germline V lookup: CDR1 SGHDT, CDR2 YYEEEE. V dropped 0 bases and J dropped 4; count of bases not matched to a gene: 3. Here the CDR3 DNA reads TGTGCCAGCAGCTTGGGACTAGCGACTTACGAGCAGTACTTC. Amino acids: CASSLGLATYEQYF.

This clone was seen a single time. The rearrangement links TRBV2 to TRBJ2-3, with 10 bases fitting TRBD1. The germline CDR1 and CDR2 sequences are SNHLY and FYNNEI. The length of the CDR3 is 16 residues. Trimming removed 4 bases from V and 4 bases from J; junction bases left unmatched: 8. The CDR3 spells CASSGTGTGAPDTQYF. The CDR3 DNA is TGTGCCAGCAGTGGGACCGGGACAGGGGCGCCAGATACGCAGTATTTT.

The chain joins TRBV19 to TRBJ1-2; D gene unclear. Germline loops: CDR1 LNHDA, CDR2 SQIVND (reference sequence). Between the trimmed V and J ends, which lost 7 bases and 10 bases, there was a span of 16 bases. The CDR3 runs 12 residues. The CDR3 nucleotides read TGTGCCAGTACCCAGAGGCAGTCCGACTACACCTTC. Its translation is CASTQRQSDYTF.

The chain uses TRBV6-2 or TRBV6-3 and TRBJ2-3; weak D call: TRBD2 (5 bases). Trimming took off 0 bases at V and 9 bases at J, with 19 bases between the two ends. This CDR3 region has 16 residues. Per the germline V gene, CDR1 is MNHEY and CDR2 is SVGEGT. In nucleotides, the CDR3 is TGTGCCAGCAGTTACTCGGCTGAGGGCCTTATTTCGACGCAGTATTTT. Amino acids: CASSYSAEGLISTQYF.

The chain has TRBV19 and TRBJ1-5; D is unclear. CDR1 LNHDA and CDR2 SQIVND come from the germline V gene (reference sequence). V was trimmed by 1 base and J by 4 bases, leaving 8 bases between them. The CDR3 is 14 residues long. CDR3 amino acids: CASSIVSQNQPQHF. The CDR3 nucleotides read TGTGCCAGTAGTATAGTCAGCCAGAATCAGCCCCAGCATTTT.